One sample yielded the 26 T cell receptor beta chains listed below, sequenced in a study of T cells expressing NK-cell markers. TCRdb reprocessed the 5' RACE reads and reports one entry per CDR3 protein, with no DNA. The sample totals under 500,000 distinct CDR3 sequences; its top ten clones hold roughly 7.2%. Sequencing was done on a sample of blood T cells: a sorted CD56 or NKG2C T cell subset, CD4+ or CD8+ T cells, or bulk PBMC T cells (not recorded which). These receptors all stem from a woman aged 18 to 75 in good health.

The CDR3 loop reads CASSLRTSGRAWADTQYF. The rearrangement uses TRBV11-1 and TRBJ2-3; the D gene TCRdb calls, TRBD2, cannot be checked with no DNA. Germline-derived CDR1 and CDR2 are SGHAT and FQDESV (reference sequence). The CDR3 sequence is 18 residues long. The variable domain in full, completed from reference TRBV11-1 and TRBJ2-3, reads EAEVAQSPRYKITEKSQAVAFWCDPISGHATLYWYRQILGQGPELLVQFQDESVVDDSQLPKDRFSAERLKGVDSTLKIQPAELGDSAMYLCASSLRTSGRAWADTQYFGPGTRLTVL.

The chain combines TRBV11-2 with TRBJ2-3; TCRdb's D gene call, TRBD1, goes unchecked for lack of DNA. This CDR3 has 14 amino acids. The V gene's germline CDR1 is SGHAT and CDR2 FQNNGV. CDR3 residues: CASNRQGIIDTQYF.

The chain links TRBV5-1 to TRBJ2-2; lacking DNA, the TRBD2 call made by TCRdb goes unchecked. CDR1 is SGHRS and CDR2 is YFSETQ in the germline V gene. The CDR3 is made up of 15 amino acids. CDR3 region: CASSWGLAGAGELFF.

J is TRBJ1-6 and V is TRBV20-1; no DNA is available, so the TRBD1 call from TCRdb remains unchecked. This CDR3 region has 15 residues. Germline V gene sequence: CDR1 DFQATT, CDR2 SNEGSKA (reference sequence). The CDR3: CSALVPGQRNSPLHF.

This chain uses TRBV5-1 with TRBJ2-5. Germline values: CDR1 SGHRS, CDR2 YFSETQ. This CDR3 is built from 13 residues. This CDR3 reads CASSLDVKETQYF.

The CDR3 region is CASSLDSGGTKGANVLTF. V and J are TRBV5-1 and TRBJ2-6; as DNA is missing, the TRBD2 call by TCRdb cannot be tested. Germline CDR1 and CDR2: SGHRS and YFSETQ. The CDR3 is made up of 18 amino acids.

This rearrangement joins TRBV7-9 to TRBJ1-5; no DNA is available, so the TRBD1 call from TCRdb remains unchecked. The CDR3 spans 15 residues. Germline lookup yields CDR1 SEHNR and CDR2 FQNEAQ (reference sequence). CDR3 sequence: CASSLGRGNNQPQHF.

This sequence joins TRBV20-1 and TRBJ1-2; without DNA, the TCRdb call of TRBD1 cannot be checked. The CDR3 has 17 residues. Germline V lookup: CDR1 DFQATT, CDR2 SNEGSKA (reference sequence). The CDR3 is CSARDVPRARGVYGYTF.

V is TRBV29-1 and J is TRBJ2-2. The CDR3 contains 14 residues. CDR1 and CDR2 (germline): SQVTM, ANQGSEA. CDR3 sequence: CSVVYGANTGELFF.

The CDR3: CASSLDGGGNYNEQFF. The chain is built from TRBV7-2 and TRBJ2-1; TCRdb selects TRBD2, and the lack of DNA leaves this call unchecked. CDR1 and CDR2 from the germline V gene are SGHTA and FQGNSA. This CDR3 spans 16 amino acids.

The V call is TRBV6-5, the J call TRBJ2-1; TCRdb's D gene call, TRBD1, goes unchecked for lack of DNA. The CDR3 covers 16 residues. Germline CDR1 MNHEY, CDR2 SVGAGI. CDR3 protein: CASSYLSGNSYNEQFF.

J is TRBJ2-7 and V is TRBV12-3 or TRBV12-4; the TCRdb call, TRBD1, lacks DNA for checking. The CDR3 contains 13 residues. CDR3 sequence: CASRAGVSHEQYF.

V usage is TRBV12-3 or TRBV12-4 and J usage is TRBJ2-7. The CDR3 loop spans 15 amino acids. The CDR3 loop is CASSLWVGSSYEQYF.

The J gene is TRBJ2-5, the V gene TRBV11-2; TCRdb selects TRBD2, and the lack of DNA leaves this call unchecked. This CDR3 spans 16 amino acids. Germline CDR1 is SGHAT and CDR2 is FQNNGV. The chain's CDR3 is CASSLVAAGGKETQYF.

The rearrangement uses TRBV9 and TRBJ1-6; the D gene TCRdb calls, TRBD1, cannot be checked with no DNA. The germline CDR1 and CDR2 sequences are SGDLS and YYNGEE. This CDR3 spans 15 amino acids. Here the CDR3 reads CASSAGTGGSSPLHF.

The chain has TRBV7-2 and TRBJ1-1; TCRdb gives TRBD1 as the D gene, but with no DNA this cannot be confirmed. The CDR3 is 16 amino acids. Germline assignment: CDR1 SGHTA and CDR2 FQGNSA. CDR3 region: CASSLGQGRRNTEAFF.

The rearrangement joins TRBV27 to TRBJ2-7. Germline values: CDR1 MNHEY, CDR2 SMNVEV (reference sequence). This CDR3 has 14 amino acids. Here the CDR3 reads CASSFSDEEYEQYF.

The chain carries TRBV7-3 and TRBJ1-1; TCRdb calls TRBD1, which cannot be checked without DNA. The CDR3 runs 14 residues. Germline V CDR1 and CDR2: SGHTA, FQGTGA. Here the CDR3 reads CASSSDRGSTEAFF.

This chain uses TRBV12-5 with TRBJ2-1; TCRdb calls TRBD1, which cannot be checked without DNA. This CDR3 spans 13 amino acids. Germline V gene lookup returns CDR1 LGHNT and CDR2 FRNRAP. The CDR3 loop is CASKTGSSNEQFF.

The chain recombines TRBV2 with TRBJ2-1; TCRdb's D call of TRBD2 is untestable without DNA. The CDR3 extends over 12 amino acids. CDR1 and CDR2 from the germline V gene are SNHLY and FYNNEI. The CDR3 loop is CATSGSGNEQFF.

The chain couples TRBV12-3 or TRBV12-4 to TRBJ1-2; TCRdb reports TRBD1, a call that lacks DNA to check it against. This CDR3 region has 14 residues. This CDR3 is CASSRDGLNYGYTF.

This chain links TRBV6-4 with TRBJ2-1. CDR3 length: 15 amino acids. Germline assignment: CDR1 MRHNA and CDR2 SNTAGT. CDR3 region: CASSDSGNGYNEQFF.

This CDR3 is CATSRRLSNQPQHF. This chain links TRBV15 with TRBJ1-5. CDR1 and CDR2 from the germline V gene are LNHNV and YYDKDF (reference sequence). This CDR3 has 14 residues.

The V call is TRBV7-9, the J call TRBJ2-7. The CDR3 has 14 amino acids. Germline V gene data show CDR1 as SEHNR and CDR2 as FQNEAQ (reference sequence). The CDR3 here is CASSATGDSYEQYF.

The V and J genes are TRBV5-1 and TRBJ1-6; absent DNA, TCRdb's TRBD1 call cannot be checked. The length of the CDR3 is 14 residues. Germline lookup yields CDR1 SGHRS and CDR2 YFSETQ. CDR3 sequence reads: CASRLSEGESPLHF.

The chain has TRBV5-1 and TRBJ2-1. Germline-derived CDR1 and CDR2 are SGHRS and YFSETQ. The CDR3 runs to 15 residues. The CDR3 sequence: CASSLAVSSYNEQFF.